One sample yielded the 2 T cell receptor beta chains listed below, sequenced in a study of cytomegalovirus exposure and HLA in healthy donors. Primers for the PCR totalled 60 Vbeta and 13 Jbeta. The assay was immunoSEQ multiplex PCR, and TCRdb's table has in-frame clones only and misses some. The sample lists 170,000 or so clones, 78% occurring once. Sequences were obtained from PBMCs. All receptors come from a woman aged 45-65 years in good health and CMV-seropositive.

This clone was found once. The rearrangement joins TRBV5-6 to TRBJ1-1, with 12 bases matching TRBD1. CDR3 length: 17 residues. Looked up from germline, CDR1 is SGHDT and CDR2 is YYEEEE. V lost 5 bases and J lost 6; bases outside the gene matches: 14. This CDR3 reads CASSHFGGDRGLPEAFF. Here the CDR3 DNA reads TGTGCCAGCAGTCATTTTGGGGGGGACAGGGGGCTCCCTGAAGCTTTCTTT.

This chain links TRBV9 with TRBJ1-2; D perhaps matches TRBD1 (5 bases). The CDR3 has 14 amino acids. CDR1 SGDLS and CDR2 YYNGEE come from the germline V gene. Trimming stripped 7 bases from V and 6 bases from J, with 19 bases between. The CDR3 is CASDGGPGRNGYTF. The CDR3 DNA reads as TGTGCCAGCGACGGGGGTCCAGGGCGAAATGGCTACACCTTC.